The 3 T cell receptor beta chains below all came from one sample that was sequenced in a study of follicular helper T cells after annual influenza vaccination. Time point reported: 2014-2015 season, pre-vaccination. Sequencing was performed with immunoSEQ multiplex PCR; in TCRdb, only in-frame clones are kept and a portion is missing. The table lists approximately 30,000 clones, 70% to 90% of them singletons. The starting material was CXCR5+ CD38- circulating T follicular helper cells from blood, obtained on the day of influenza vaccination. The sample's subset: circulating Tfh, non-naive CD4+CXCR5+PD-1+ (ICOS+CD38+ or ICOS-CD38-). Every receptor here comes from an adult who received the influenza vaccine.

The chain employs TRBV6-5 and TRBJ1-5; TRBD1 matches 7 bases. The germline V gene encodes CDR1 MNHEY and CDR2 SVGAGI. The ends lost 2 bases at V and 7 bases at J; junction bases unmatched: 5. The CDR3 loop spans 14 amino acids. The CDR3 loop is CASSYIQGWQPQHF. The CDR3 DNA is TGTGCCAGCAGTTACATACAGGGGTGGCAGCCCCAGCATTTT.

The chain has TRBV4-1 and TRBJ2-7; 9 bases are shared with TRBD1. CDR1 is MGHRA, CDR2 YSYEKL, per germline. The CDR3 totals 15 residues. V shed 3 bases and J 0 bases; nucleotides not matched to a gene: 3. DNA of the CDR3: TGCGCCAGCAGCCAGGGGACAGGGAGCTCCTACGAGCAGTACTTC. Translated: CASSQGTGSSYEQYF.

V usage is TRBV28 and J usage is TRBJ2-5, with D possibly matching TRBD2 (5 bases). CDR3 length equals 11 residues. The V and J ends lost 5 bases and 11 bases respectively, with 12 bases between them. Per the germline V gene, CDR1 is MDHEN and CDR2 is SYDVKM. The DNA for the CDR3 is TGTGCCAGCAGTATAGGGTGGGAGCAGTACTTC. Its translation is CASSIGWEQYF.